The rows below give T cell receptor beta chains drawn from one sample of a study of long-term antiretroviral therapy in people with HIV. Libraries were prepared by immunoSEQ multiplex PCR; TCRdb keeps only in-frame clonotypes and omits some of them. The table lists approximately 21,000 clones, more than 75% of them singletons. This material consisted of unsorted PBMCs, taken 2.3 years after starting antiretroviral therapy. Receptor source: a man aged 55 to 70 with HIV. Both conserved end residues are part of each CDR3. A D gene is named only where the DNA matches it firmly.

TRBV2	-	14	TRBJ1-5	CASNLWGGNQPQHF	TGTGCCAGCAATTTATGGGGCGGCAATCAGCCCCAGCATTTT
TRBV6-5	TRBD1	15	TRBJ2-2	CASSGGTGYTGELFF	TGTGCCAGCAGTGGGGGGACAGGGTACACCGGGGAGCTGTTTTTT
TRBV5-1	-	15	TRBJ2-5	CASVGAIGGLETQYF	TGCGCCAGCGTCGGAGCTATTGGGGGGCTAGAGACCCAGTACTTC
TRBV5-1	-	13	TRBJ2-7	CASSLGMGHEQYF	TGCGCCAGCAGCTTGGGGATGGGGCACGAGCAGTACTTC
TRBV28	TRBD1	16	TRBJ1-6	CASRRQGDSYNSPLHF	TGTGCCAGCAGAAGACAGGGAGACTCCTATAATTCACCCCTCCACTTT
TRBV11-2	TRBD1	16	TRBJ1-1	CASRGQGFGWNTEAFF	TGTGCCAGCAGGGGACAGGGTTTTGGTTGGAACACTGAAGCTTTCTTT
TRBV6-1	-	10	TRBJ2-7	CASSRYEQYF	TGTGCCAGCAGTCGCTACGAGCAGTACTTC
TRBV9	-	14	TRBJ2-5	CASSPPVDQETQYF	TGTGCCAGCAGCCCACCCGTGGACCAAGAGACCCAGTACTTC
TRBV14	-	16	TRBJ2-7	CASSQVLFGYSYEQYF	TGTGCCAGCAGCCAAGTTTTATTCGGCTATTCCTACGAGCAGTACTTC
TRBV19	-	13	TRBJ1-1	CASSIRLGAEAFF	TGTGCCAGTAGTATACGTTTAGGGGCTGAAGCTTTCTTT